This T cell receptor (beta chain) emerged from a study of T cell repertoires in cytomegalovirus infection. Study details: Matching HLA type and CMV infection were both indicated by public TCR beta signatures. Whole-study results and caveats: HLA-C-restricted CMV-specific TCR beta clonotypes prevailed in the ex vivo response.

This clonotype was counted ten times or more. What it binds is unknown. Germline loops: CDR1 LNHNV, CDR2 YYDKDF (reference sequence). The CDR3 has 14 residues. V dropped 9 bases and J dropped 0 bases, with 14 bases sitting between them. TCRdb used MiXCR to reprocess the reads, holding one entry per CDR3 protein. The data show about 230,000 distinct CDR3 sequences, around 6.2% seen once. This clonotype was obtained from a human donor in good health (CMV status not recorded). Some clones in this sample may be carry-over from other donors' samples. V is TRBV15 and J is TRBJ2-5; a weak D match, TRBD2 (5 bases). What was sequenced was PBMCs. The CDR3 region has the DNA TGTGCCACGCGGCCTTCCGGGAACCAAGAGACCCAGTACTTC. It encodes CATRPSGNQETQYF. Full variable domain (missing parts from reference TRBV15 and TRBJ2-5): DAMVIQNPRYQVTQFGKPVTLSCSQTLNHNVMYWYQQKSSQAPKLLFHYYDKDFNNEADTPDNFQSRRPNTSFCFLDIRSPGLGDTAMYLCATRPSGNQETQYFGPGTRLLVL.